Presented here are 31 T cell receptor beta chains from one specimen sequenced in a study of blood T cell repertoires in COVID-19. Data came from immunoSEQ multiplex PCR; TCRdb stores just in-frame clones and leaves some out. The table shows 200,000 or so clones, with 82% occurring only once. Sequencing used peripheral blood. All receptors derive from a human donor with acute or convalescent COVID-19. The donor label of this sample is uncertain.

The rearrangement uses TRBV2 and TRBJ1-3, with TRBD1 matching over 7 bases. There are 16 residues in the CDR3. J lost 1 base, V lost 6 bases, and 9 bases had no gene match. Germline-derived CDR1 and CDR2 are SNHLY and FYNNEI. The CDR3 DNA is TGTGCCAGCAGACCATACAGGGGCCGGTCTGGAAACACCATATATTTT. This encodes CASRPYRGRSGNTIYF.

The chain employs TRBV7-9 and TRBJ2-2, with TRBD1 identical over 7 bases. The V gene's germline CDR1 is SEHNR and CDR2 FQNEAQ (reference sequence). The length of the CDR3 is 15 residues. V shed 3 bases and J 2 bases; nucleotides not matched to a gene: 3. The DNA for the CDR3 is TGTGCCAGCAGCTTGGGACAGCCAAACACCGGGGAGCTGTTTTTT. Amino acids: CASSLGQPNTGELFF.

The V and J genes are TRBV5-1 and TRBJ2-3; perhaps TRBD2 as D (6 bases). The CDR3 sequence is 13 residues long. Trimming removed 1 base at V and 6 bases at J, with 9 bases between. CDR1 is SGHRS and CDR2 is YFSETQ in the germline V gene. CDR3 residues: CASSLTSSDTQYF. CDR3 DNA sequence: TGCGCCAGCAGCTTGACTAGCTCGGATACGCAGTATTTT.

The V gene is TRBV6-5, the J gene TRBJ1-2, with 10 bases aligning to TRBD1. The V segment lost 5 bases and the J segment 1 base; nucleotides outside the gene matches: 4. Germline loops: CDR1 MNHEY, CDR2 SVGAGI. The CDR3 length is 15 residues. The CDR3 DNA reads TGTGCCAGCAGTCGAGGACAGGGGGTTAACTATGGCTACACCTTC. It yields the protein CASSRGQGVNYGYTF.

This clone was observed a single time. This chain links TRBV7-2 with TRBJ1-6; 7 bases align to TRBD1. This CDR3 has 14 amino acids. V lost 8 bases to trimming and J lost 6 bases; unmatched junction nucleotides: 7. CDR1 SGHTA and CDR2 FQGNSA come from the germline V gene. For the CDR3, the DNA is TGTGCCAGCTTAACAGGGGTGGGTAATTCACCCCTCCACTTT. This gives the protein CASLTGVGNSPLHF.

The chain joins TRBV7-9 to TRBJ2-3; D gene uncertain. CDR1 and CDR2 from the germline V gene are SEHNR and FQNEAQ (reference sequence). Trimming took off 5 bases at V and 1 base at J, with 10 bases between the two ends. This CDR3 region has 14 residues. This CDR3 is CASSQAGRTDTQYF. The DNA for the CDR3 is TGTGCCAGCAGCCAAGCCGGTCGCACAGATACGCAGTATTTT.

A note on this clone: Other DNA sequences in the same sample also yield this CDR3. The chain uses TRBV5-1 and TRBJ1-3; D remains ambiguous. CDR1 and CDR2 (germline): SGHRS, YFSETQ. CDR3 length: 15 amino acids. V lost 0 bases to trimming and J lost 2 bases, with 9 bases between them. CDR3 amino acids: CASSLAGRAGNTIYF. The CDR3 region has the DNA TGCGCCAGCAGCTTGGCCGGGAGAGCTGGAAACACCATATATTTT. Filled out from reference TRBV5-1 and TRBJ1-3, the complete variable domain reads KAGVTQTPRYLIKTRGQQVTLSCSPISGHRSVSWYQQTPGQGLQFLFEYFSETQRNKGNFPGRFSGRQFSNSRSEMNVSTLELGDSALYLCASSLAGRAGNTIYFGEGSWLTVV.

The chain has TRBV27 and TRBJ2-1; D unresolved. This CDR3 is built from 13 residues. V was pared by 8 bases and J by 6 bases, with 14 bases between. Germline CDR1 is MNHEY and CDR2 is SMNVEV (reference sequence). In DNA form, the CDR3 reads TGTGCCAGCGGTGCTAGTGTCTCCAATGAGCAGTTCTTC. Encoded protein: CASGASVSNEQFF.

The genes are TRBV7-3 and TRBJ2-3, with TRBD2 matching over 12 bases. V gave up 8 bases and J gave up 6 bases; unmatched junction bases: 3. CDR3 length: 13 amino acids. From germline, CDR1 is SGHTA and CDR2 FQGTGA. CDR3 in DNA: TGTGCCAGCGGACTAGCGGGGTCGGATACGCAGTATTTT. It yields the protein CASGLAGSDTQYF.

The V call is TRBV28, the J call TRBJ2-7; 7 bases line up with TRBD2. The CDR3 has 15 residues. Germline V gives CDR1 MDHEN, CDR2 SYDVKM. The ends lost 0 bases at V and 3 bases at J; junction bases unmatched: 5. The CDR3 region has the DNA TGTGCCAGCAGTTTATGGGCTAGCGGAAACTACGAGCAGTACTTC. Protein product: CASSLWASGNYEQYF.

The chain is built from TRBV7-3 and TRBJ1-5; D might be TRBD1 (6 bases). The CDR3 is made up of 14 amino acids. The V gene's germline CDR1 is SGHTA and CDR2 FQGTGA. V was shortened by 6 bases and J by 1 base, with 10 bases between the two germline ends. The CDR3 region has the DNA TGTGCCAGCAGTGGGACATTGAGCAATCAGCCCCAGCATTTT. Translation: CASSGTLSNQPQHF.

CDR3 sequence: CASSLGDRVNYGYTF. CDR3 nucleotides: TGCGCCAGCAGCTTGGGGGACAGGGTAAACTATGGCTACACCTTC. This chain uses TRBV5-1 with TRBJ1-2; 9 nucleotides align to TRBD1. After removal of 0 bases from V and 2 bases from J, the junction contained 2 bases not matched to a gene. Germline CDR1 and CDR2: SGHRS and YFSETQ. The CDR3 runs to 15 residues.

The chain carries TRBV3-1 (or the pseudogene TRBV3-2) and TRBJ2-1, with TRBD2 matching over 7 bases. The length of the CDR3 is 15 residues. The germline V gene encodes CDR1 LGHDT and CDR2 YNNKEL (reference sequence). V was pared by 5 bases and J by 0 bases, with 4 bases of the junction left unmatched. In DNA, the CDR3 is TGTGCCAGCAGCTTGCGGGGGAGCTCCTACAATGAGCAGTTCTTC. This translates into CASSLRGSSYNEQFF.

This clone appeared once. CDR3 sequence: CASSLAVATNEKLFF. CDR3 in DNA: TGTGCCAGCAGCTTAGCCGTTGCAACTAATGAAAAACTGTTTTTT. The V and J genes are TRBV7-9 and TRBJ1-4; D remains unclear. V was cut by 0 bases and J by 0 bases, with 5 bases left in between. The CDR3 totals 15 residues. The germline CDR1 and CDR2 sequences are SEHNR and FQNEAQ (reference sequence).

This clone was picked up one time. The chain links TRBV5-8 to TRBJ2-3; 7 bases align to TRBD2. CDR1 and CDR2 from the germline V gene are SGHTS and YDEGEE. The CDR3 consists of 16 residues. The V and J ends lost 3 bases and 4 bases, in that order; junction bases with no gene match: 11. The CDR3 spells CASSSGRGYWSDTQYF. CDR3 in DNA: TGTGCCAGCAGCTCTGGGAGGGGATATTGGTCAGATACGCAGTATTTT.

Notes on this clone: The junction does not match germline at one end; this may be a read error. The CDR3 DNA follows: TGTGCCGGCAGGGTGCAGGGGGCAAACACCGGGGAGCTGTTTTTT. Its protein product is CAGRVQGANTGELFF. This sequence joins TRBV2 and TRBJ2-2; 8 nucleotides align to TRBD1. This CDR3 has 15 residues. Germline CDR1 and CDR2: SNHLY and FYNNEI.

The rearrangement links TRBV10-3 to TRBJ1-1, with unresolved D. CDR3 length: 14 amino acids. Germline V gene data show CDR1 as ENHRY and CDR2 as SYGVKD. Trimming shortened V by 4 bases and J by 1 base, and 10 bases separated the two germline ends. The CDR3 region is CAISGHSQNTEAFF. The CDR3 DNA follows: TGTGCCATCAGTGGCCACAGCCAGAACACTGAAGCTTTCTTT.

The chain is built from TRBV28 and TRBJ2-1, with D tentatively TRBD2 (5 bases). The V end was cut by 5 bases, the J end by 7 bases, with 9 bases between. Germline loops: CDR1 MDHEN, CDR2 SYDVKM. This CDR3 comprises 12 residues. CDR3 region: CASSGTRNEQFF. The CDR3 DNA sequence: TGTGCCAGCAGTGGAACTAGGAATGAGCAGTTCTTC.

This chain links TRBV4-2 with TRBJ2-5, with TRBD1 identical over 8 bases. From germline, CDR1 is LGHNA and CDR2 YNFKEQ. The CDR3 spans 13 residues. V dropped 7 bases and J dropped 1; count of bases not matched to a gene: 2. CDR3 bases: TGTGCCAGCAAAGGACAGGGCCAAGAGACCCAGTACTTC. Translation: CASKGQGQETQYF.

This chain connects TRBV29-1 to TRBJ2-1; the match to TRBD1 covers 10 bases. CDR1 and CDR2 from the germline V gene are SQVTM and ANQGSEA. The junction had 8 bases not matched to a gene; V was cut back by 7 bases and J by 8 bases. The CDR3 has 13 residues. The CDR3 spells CSGVDRGLYEQFF. The CDR3 nucleotides read TGCAGCGGGGTCGACAGGGGGCTTTATGAGCAGTTCTTC.

J is TRBJ2-5 and V is TRBV25-1, with D hard to call. Per germline, CDR1 MGHDK and CDR2 SYGVNS. The CDR3 extends over 15 amino acids. Trimming took off 1 base at V and 2 bases at J, with 11 bases between the two ends. The DNA of the CDR3 is TGTGCCAGCAGTGAATCTCGTGTCCTACAAGAGACCCAGTACTTC. Its protein product is CASSESRVLQETQYF.

This sequence joins TRBV19 and TRBJ1-5; D might be TRBD1 (6 bases). There are 15 residues in the CDR3. V lost 1 base and J 5 bases, leaving 12 bases between the germline ends. Germline V gene sequence: CDR1 LNHDA, CDR2 SQIVND (reference sequence). CDR3 coding DNA: TGTGCCAGTAGTATAGGGTCCCACAGGGATCAGCCCCAGCATTTT. This sequence encodes CASSIGSHRDQPQHF.

The V call is TRBV20-1, the J call TRBJ1-1; tentatively, D is TRBD1 (6 bases). This CDR3 is 11 amino acids long. Trimming cost V 3 bases and J 11 bases, with 13 bases left between them. Germline CDR1 DFQATT, CDR2 SNEGSKA (reference sequence). The CDR3 loop is CSARLVDRAFF. The CDR3 nucleotides read TGCAGTGCTAGGTTGGTAGACAGGGCTTTCTTT.

CDR3 sequence: CASSLFGGKRTEAFF. The CDR3 DNA follows: TGTGCCAGCAGCTTATTCGGGGGTAAGAGGACTGAAGCTTTCTTT. The rearrangement links TRBV7-2 to TRBJ1-1, with D possibly TRBD1 on 5 matching bases. The CDR3 extends over 15 amino acids. From germline, CDR1 is SGHTA and CDR2 FQGNSA. The V and J ends lost 2 bases and 5 bases respectively, with 15 bases between them.

V is TRBV5-5 and J is TRBJ2-3, with TRBD2 matching 9 bases. The germline V gene encodes CDR1 SGHKS and CDR2 YYEKEE (reference sequence). The J segment lost 2 bases and the V segment lost 0 bases, leaving 4 bases of the junction unmatched. CDR3 length: 16 residues. This chain's CDR3 is CASSLDSGSNTDTQYF. CDR3 bases: TGTGCCAGCAGCTTGGATAGCGGGAGTAACACAGATACGCAGTATTTT.

V is TRBV7-3 and J is TRBJ1-2, with D possibly TRBD1 on 6 matching bases. In germline, CDR1 is SGHTA, CDR2 FQGTGA. V lost 5 bases and J lost 4, with 11 bases in between. CDR3 length: 13 amino acids. This CDR3 reads CASSGTGSYGYTF. As DNA, the CDR3 is TGTGCCAGCAGCGGTACAGGGAGCTATGGCTACACCTTC.

The chain combines TRBV7-2 with TRBJ2-3; the D is unclear. CDR3 size: 13 residues. The V end lost 3 bases, the J end lost 3 bases, and 7 bases lay between the germline ends. Germline assignment: CDR1 SGHTA and CDR2 FQGNSA. The CDR3 bases are TGTGCCAGCAGCTTGCGCAGGACAGATACGCAGTATTTT. Translated, it gives CASSLRRTDTQYF.

This clone was seen once. In nucleotides, the CDR3 is TGTGCCAGCAGCCAAGGAGCCGTGAACACCGGGGAGCTGTTTTTT. It yields the protein CASSQGAVNTGELFF. The J gene is TRBJ2-2, the V gene TRBV3-1 (or the pseudogene TRBV3-2); D is uncertain. The germline V and J ends were trimmed by 1 base and 1 base, with 7 bases remaining between them. CDR1 LGHDT and CDR2 YNNKEL come from the germline V gene (reference sequence). The CDR3 is 15 amino acids.

CDR3 amino acids: CASSHRDSFSYGYTF. The CDR3, as DNA: TGTGCCAGCAGCCATAGGGACAGTTTTTCCTATGGCTACACCTTC. The chain carries TRBV3-1 (or the pseudogene TRBV3-2) and TRBJ1-2; TRBD1 aligns across 7 bases. CDR1 and CDR2 from the germline V gene are LGHDT and YNNKEL (reference sequence). The CDR3 has 15 amino acids. Germline trimming cut 3 bases from V and 4 bases from J; bases unmatched to any gene: 8.

This clone was counted between two and nine times. The chain links TRBV11-2 to TRBJ2-5, with a possible D match to TRBD1 (5 bases). Trimming left V 4 bases short and J 4 bases short, with 16 bases between. CDR3 length: 15 amino acids. The V gene's germline CDR1 is SGHAT and CDR2 FQNNGV. The chain's CDR3 is CASSSNSVQGETQYF. As DNA, the CDR3 is TGTGCCAGCAGCTCCAACTCGGTCCAGGGAGAGACCCAGTACTTC.

The chain links TRBV12-3 or TRBV12-4 to TRBJ1-4; no firm D call. Trimming stripped 3 bases from V and 8 bases from J, with 7 bases between. This CDR3 has 12 amino acids. CDR3 nucleotide sequence: TGTGCCAGCAGTTTCCCTCGGGAAAAACTGTTTTTT. Residues: CASSFPREKLFF.